This TCR beta chain emerged from a study of blood T cell repertoires in COVID-19. The CDR3 contains 18 residues. The junction had 15 bases not matched to a gene; V was cut back by 4 bases and J by 2 bases. In germline, CDR1 is MNHEY, CDR2 SVGEGT. Repertoires were generated with immunoSEQ multiplex PCR, while TCRdb's copy carries only in-frame clones and drops some. The sample consists of around 200,000 clones, more than 75% of them appearing once. Sample: peripheral blood. The chain is built from TRBV6-2 or TRBV6-3 and TRBJ2-3; TRBD2 aligns across 7 bases. The clonotype originates from a person between 65 and 79 years old with COVID-19, enrolled during active disease. CDR3 in DNA: TGTGCCAGCAGTTCCCCGACTGGGGGAGGGCAAATCACAGATACGCAGTATTTT. Amino acids: CASSSPTGGGQITDTQYF.